Each of the 25 T cell receptor beta chains below was sequenced from the same sample in a study of cytomegalovirus exposure and HLA in healthy donors. Assay used: immunoSEQ multiplex PCR; TCRdb lists only in-frame clones, some missing. The data hold 120,000 or so clones, with about 87% observed a single time. Sequencing input: PBMCs. The receptors originated from a woman between 18 and 30 years old in good health and CMV-seronegative.

The J gene is TRBJ2-7, the V gene TRBV28; D remains unclear. The ends were cut back, 1 base at V and 0 bases at J, with 7 bases in the middle. CDR1 MDHEN and CDR2 SYDVKM come from the germline V gene. CDR3 length: 14 amino acids. The CDR3 loop is CASSLFLSSYEQYF. DNA of the CDR3: TGTGCCAGCAGTTTATTTCTAAGCTCCTACGAGCAGTACTTC.

This rearrangement joins TRBV6-5 to TRBJ2-7, with D tentatively TRBD1 (6 bases). Germline CDR1 is MNHEY and CDR2 is SVGAGI. The germline V and J ends were trimmed by 5 bases and 2 bases, with 16 bases remaining between them. This CDR3 contains 15 residues. This chain's CDR3 is CASSLHGTSAYEQYF. CDR3 DNA sequence: TGTGCCAGCAGTCTGCATGGGACATCAGCCTACGAGCAGTACTTC.

V usage is TRBV7-3 and J usage is TRBJ2-3; 7 bases match TRBD2. Germline V gives CDR1 SGHTA, CDR2 FQGTGA. The CDR3 is made up of 13 amino acids. After removal of 0 bases from V and 10 bases from J, the junction contained 4 bases not matched to a gene. The CDR3 DNA sequence: TGTGCCAGCAGCTTAACCGGACTAGAGGCGCAGTATTTT. This gives the protein CASSLTGLEAQYF.

CDR3 loop: CASSVGLRDSNEQFF. CDR3 DNA: TGCGCCAGCAGCGTGGGGCTCCGGGACAGCAATGAGCAGTTCTTC. The chain recombines TRBV5-1 with TRBJ2-1; 7 positions agree with TRBD1. With 4 bases clipped from V and 6 bases from J, the junction kept 10 bases outside the gene matches. Germline V CDR1 and CDR2: SGHRS, YFSETQ. The CDR3 covers 15 residues.

The chain couples TRBV5-6 to TRBJ1-4, with a possible D match to TRBD1 (6 bases). V was shortened by 0 bases and J by 3 bases, with 9 bases between the two germline ends. There are 15 residues in the CDR3. Germline CDR1 is SGHDT and CDR2 is YYEEEE. CDR3 in DNA: TGTGCCAGCAGCTTGGTTGACAGGTCTAATGAAAAACTGTTTTTT. As protein: CASSLVDRSNEKLFF.

The chain is built from TRBV30 and TRBJ2-7; 8 nucleotides match TRBD2. CDR3 size: 15 residues. The germline V gene encodes CDR1 GTSNPN and CDR2 SVGIG (reference sequence). Trimming took 0 bases from V and 2 from J; bases not matched to a gene: 6. The CDR3 bases are TGTGCCTGGAGTGTACGGAGCGGGGGAACCTACGAGCAGTACTTC. Translating gives CAWSVRSGGTYEQYF. Using reference TRBV30 and TRBJ2-7 for the parts outside the CDR3, the full variable domain is SQTIHQWPATLVQPVGSPLSLECTVEGTSNPNLYWYRQAAGRGLQLLFYSVGIGQISSEVPQNLSASRPQDRQFILSSKKLLLSDSGFYLCAWSVRSGGTYEQYFGPGTRLTVT.

DNA of the CDR3: TGCGCCAGCACATCGACAGGGGGCAGCCCTGAAGCTTTCTTT. Protein: CASTSTGGSPEAFF. The chain joins TRBV4-1 to TRBJ1-1, with 10 bases fitting TRBD1. Trimming at V came to 7 bases and at J to 6 bases, leaving 8 bases not matched to a gene. The germline CDR1 and CDR2 sequences are MGHRA and YSYEKL. The CDR3 has 14 residues.

The chain has TRBV2 and TRBJ2-5; D remains unclear. Germline V CDR1 and CDR2: SNHLY, FYNNEI. CDR3 length: 14 residues. V was trimmed by 2 bases and J by 1 base, leaving 8 bases between them. The CDR3 bases are TGTGCCAGCAGTGAATGGGCAGCCCAAGAGACCCAGTACTTC. It specifies CASSEWAAQETQYF.

The chain links TRBV7-9 to TRBJ2-7; the match to TRBD2 covers 7 bases. Looked up from germline, CDR1 is SEHNR and CDR2 is FQNEAQ (reference sequence). Trimming cost V 5 bases and J 1 base; bases outside gene matches: 8. This CDR3 comprises 15 residues. CDR3 DNA sequence: TGTGCCAGCAGCCCGGAGGGCGGGAGTTCCTACGAGCAGTACTTC. Translation: CASSPEGGSSYEQYF.

The chain recombines TRBV7-8 with TRBJ2-7; D perhaps matches TRBD2 (5 bases). The V gene lost 0 bases and the J gene lost 2 bases, with 14 bases spanning the gap. The germline V gene encodes CDR1 SGHVS and CDR2 FQNEAQ. CDR3 length: 16 residues. CDR3 region: CASSLARVAVPYEQYF. Here the CDR3 DNA reads TGTGCCAGCAGCTTAGCGCGGGTAGCAGTACCCTACGAGCAGTACTTC.

The chain employs TRBV6-5 and TRBJ2-5, with 9 nucleotides matching TRBD1. The germline gives CDR1 MNHEY, CDR2 SVGAGI. With 6 bases clipped from V and 5 bases from J, the junction kept 7 bases outside the gene matches. This CDR3 spans 14 amino acids. CDR3 coding DNA: TGTGCCAGCAGACGGGGACAGGGCGGGGAGACCCAGTACTTC. Protein product: CASRRGQGGETQYF.

This clone was picked up one time. The rearrangement links TRBV7-9 to TRBJ2-1; 9 nucleotides agree with TRBD2. The CDR3 sequence is 14 residues long. Germline lookup yields CDR1 SEHNR and CDR2 FQNEAQ (reference sequence). V was pared by 5 bases and J by 9 bases, with 8 bases of the junction left unmatched. The CDR3 bases are TGTGCCAGCAGCAATCCCTCTAGCGGGGCTGAGCAGTTCTTC. Translated: CASSNPSSGAEQFF.

The CDR3 sequence is CASRPDSNRGDYTF. Here the CDR3 DNA reads TGTGCCAGCAGACCCGACAGCAATCGGGGGGACTACACCTTC. V is TRBV7-9 and J is TRBJ1-2, with D maybe TRBD1 (5 bases). V gave up 6 bases and J gave up 10 bases, with 21 bases separating them. The CDR3 contains 14 residues. CDR1 is SEHNR, CDR2 FQNEAQ, per germline (reference sequence).

J is TRBJ1-1 and V is TRBV2; 9 positions match TRBD1. Unmatched junction bases numbered 5, after V lost 0 bases and J lost 0 bases. The CDR3 covers 17 residues. CDR1 and CDR2 from the germline V gene are SNHLY and FYNNEI. In nucleotides, the CDR3 is TGTGCCAGCAGTGAAGCGGGACAGGGAACCCTGAACACTGAAGCTTTCTTT. It translates to CASSEAGQGTLNTEAFF.

This rearrangement joins TRBV19 to TRBJ2-3; the D gene is possibly TRBD1 (5 bases). The CDR3 length is 14 residues. Germline loops: CDR1 LNHDA, CDR2 SQIVND (reference sequence). V gave up 6 bases and J gave up 2 bases, with 12 bases separating them. The CDR3 nucleotides read TGTGCCAGTAGCCTGACAGCGTACACAGATACGCAGTATTTT. Translation gives CASSLTAYTDTQYF.

This chain uses TRBV27 with TRBJ2-1; the match to TRBD2 covers 14 bases. This CDR3 has 20 amino acids. The V gene end was trimmed by 5 bases and the J gene end by 4 bases; junction bases not matched to a gene: 16. The germline gives CDR1 MNHEY, CDR2 SMNVEV (reference sequence). The CDR3 is CASSHGQQAWTSGRYNEQFF. The CDR3 DNA reads as TGTGCCAGCAGTCACGGCCAGCAGGCCTGGACTAGCGGGAGGTACAATGAGCAGTTCTTC.

The chain has TRBV5-4 and TRBJ2-1, with a tentative D call TRBD2 (5 bases). V dropped 4 bases and J dropped 10 bases, with 24 bases sitting between them. Germline V gene data show CDR1 as SGHNT and CDR2 as YYREEE (reference sequence). There are 16 residues in the CDR3. The CDR3 DNA follows: TGTGCCAGCAGCCGACCCCTGGCGGGTAAGATGAGGGAGCAGTTCTTC. Translation gives CASSRPLAGKMREQFF.

This chain joins TRBV5-1 and TRBJ1-5, with TRBD1 matching 7 bases. V shed 8 bases and J 3 bases; nucleotides not matched to a gene: 8. CDR1 SGHRS and CDR2 YFSETQ come from the germline V gene. This CDR3 region has 14 residues. CDR3 bases: TGCGCCAGTTGCGAGGGGACAGACAATCAGCCCCAGCATTTT. This translates into CASCEGTDNQPQHF. The entire variable domain, with the rest obtained from reference TRBV5-1 and TRBJ1-5, is as follows: KAGVTQTPRYLIKTRGQQVTLSCSPISGHRSVSWYQQTPGQGLQFLFEYFSETQRNKGNFPGRFSGRQFSNSRSEMNVSTLELGDSALYLCASCEGTDNQPQHFGDGTRLSIL.

This chain uses TRBV27 with TRBJ1-6, with 8 positions matching TRBD1. Germline loops: CDR1 MNHEY, CDR2 SMNVEV (reference sequence). The CDR3 is made up of 17 amino acids. J gave up 7 bases and V 5 bases, and 13 bases lay outside the gene matches. CDR3 in DNA: TGTGCCAGCAGTCCAGTATACAGACAGGGGCTGAATTCACCCCTCCACTTT. Encoded protein: CASSPVYRQGLNSPLHF.

The chain uses TRBV5-4 and TRBJ2-7; TRBD2 aligns across 10 bases. The CDR3 covers 16 residues. Germline V gene data show CDR1 as SGHNT and CDR2 as YYREEE (reference sequence). V shed 0 bases and J 2 bases; nucleotides not matched to a gene: 5. CDR3 sequence (DNA): TGTGCCAGCAGCTTGGCCCGGACTAGCGGAGCCTACGAGCAGTACTTC. Translated, it gives CASSLARTSGAYEQYF.

This chain connects TRBV2 to TRBJ1-2, with D possibly TRBD1 on 5 matching bases. CDR3 size: 14 residues. The ends were cut back, 6 bases at V and 0 bases at J, with 11 bases in the middle. The germline gives CDR1 SNHLY, CDR2 FYNNEI. This chain's CDR3 is CASSPGQANYGYTF. The CDR3 DNA reads TGTGCCAGCAGCCCCGGACAAGCTAACTATGGCTACACCTTC.

The genes are TRBV19 and TRBJ2-7, with D possibly matching TRBD1 (6 bases). V was clipped by 6 bases and J by 3 bases, with 21 bases between them. There are 16 residues in the CDR3. Germline V gene lookup returns CDR1 LNHDA and CDR2 SQIVND (reference sequence). The CDR3, as DNA: TGTGCCAGTAGCCCTGCCTACAGGGCCTCATACTACGAGCAGTACTTC. Its translation is CASSPAYRASYYEQYF.

In this sample, this clone turned up a few times. This rearrangement joins TRBV9 to TRBJ2-1, with 7 nucleotides matching TRBD1. The CDR3 runs to 14 residues. CDR1 SGDLS and CDR2 YYNGEE come from the germline V gene. With V trimmed by 3 bases and J by 9 bases, 9 bases remained unmatched. The CDR3 is CASSATGFWGEQFF. The CDR3 DNA reads TGTGCCAGCAGCGCGACAGGGTTTTGGGGTGAGCAGTTCTTC.

The V call is TRBV21-1, the J call TRBJ2-1; the D call in the table, TRBD1, was not verified against the DNA. TRBV21-1 is designated a pseudogene. This CDR3 is 15 amino acids long. The CDR3 protein is CASSKRRGQINEQFF. CDR3 bases: TGTGCCAGCAGCAAAAGGAGGGGGCAAATCAATGAGCAGTTCTTC.

V usage is TRBV5-6 and J usage is TRBJ2-3; possible D gene TRBD1, 6 bases. The CDR3 totals 13 residues. Germline CDR1 and CDR2: SGHDT and YYEEEE. V was trimmed by 4 bases and J by 6 bases, leaving 12 bases between them. CDR3 in DNA: TGTGCCAGCAGCCCACCCAGGGGCGATACGCAGTATTTT. Amino acid sequence: CASSPPRGDTQYF. Filled out from reference TRBV5-6 and TRBJ2-3, the complete variable domain reads DAGVTQSPTHLIKTRGQQVTLRCSPKSGHDTVSWYQQALGQGPQFIFQYYEEEERQRGNFPDRFSGHQFPNYSSELNVNALLLGDSALYLCASSPPRGDTQYFGPGTRLTVL.